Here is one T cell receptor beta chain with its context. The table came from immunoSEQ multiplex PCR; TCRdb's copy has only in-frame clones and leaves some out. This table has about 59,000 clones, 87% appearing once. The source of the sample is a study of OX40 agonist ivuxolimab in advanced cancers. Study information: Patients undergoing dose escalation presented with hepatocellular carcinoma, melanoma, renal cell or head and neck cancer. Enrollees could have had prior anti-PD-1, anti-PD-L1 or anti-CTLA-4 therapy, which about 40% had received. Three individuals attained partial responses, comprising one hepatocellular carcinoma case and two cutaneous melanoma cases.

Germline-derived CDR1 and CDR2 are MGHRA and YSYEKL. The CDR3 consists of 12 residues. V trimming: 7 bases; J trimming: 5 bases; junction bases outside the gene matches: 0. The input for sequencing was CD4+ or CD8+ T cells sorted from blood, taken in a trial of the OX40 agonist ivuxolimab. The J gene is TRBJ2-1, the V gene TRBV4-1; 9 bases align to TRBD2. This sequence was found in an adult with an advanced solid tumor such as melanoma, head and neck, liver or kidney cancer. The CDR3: CASTSGNNEQFF. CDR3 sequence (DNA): TGCGCCAGCACTAGCGGGAACAATGAGCAGTTCTTC.